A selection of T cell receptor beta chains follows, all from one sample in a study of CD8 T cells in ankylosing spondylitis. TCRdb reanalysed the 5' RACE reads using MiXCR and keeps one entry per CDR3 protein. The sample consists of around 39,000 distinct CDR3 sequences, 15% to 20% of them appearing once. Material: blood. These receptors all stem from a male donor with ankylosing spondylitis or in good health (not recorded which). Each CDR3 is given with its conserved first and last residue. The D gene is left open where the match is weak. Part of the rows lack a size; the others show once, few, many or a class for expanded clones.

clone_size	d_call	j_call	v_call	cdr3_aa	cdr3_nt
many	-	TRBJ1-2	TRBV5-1	CASSLGARGYGYTF	TGCGCCAGCAGCTTGGGGGCGCGGGGCTATGGCTACACCTTC
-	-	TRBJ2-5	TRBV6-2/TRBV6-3	CASSYRSSRQETQYF	TGTGCCAGCAGTTACAGGTCTAGCAGGCAAGAGACCCAGTACTTC
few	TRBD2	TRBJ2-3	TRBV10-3	CAIGSGRTDTQYF	TGTGCCATCGGGAGCGGGAGGACAGATACGCAGTATTTT
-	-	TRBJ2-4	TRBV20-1	CSASGDSVSKNIQYF	TGCAGTGCTAGCGGGGATTCTGTGTCCAAAAACATTCAGTACTTC
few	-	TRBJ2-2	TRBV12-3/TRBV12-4	CASSRGADTGELFF	TGTGCCAGCAGTCGGGGGGCCGACACCGGGGAGCTGTTTTTT
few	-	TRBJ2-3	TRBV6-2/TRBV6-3	CASSYPYRTSTDTQYF	TGTGCCAGCAGTTACCCCTATCGGACTAGCACAGATACGCAGTATTTT
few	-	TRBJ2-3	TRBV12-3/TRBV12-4	CASSWTASTDTQYF	TGTGCCAGCAGCTGGACAGCTAGCACAGATACGCAGTATTTT
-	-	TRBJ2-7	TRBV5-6	CASSFDGPGPGQYF	TGTGCCAGCAGCTTCGACGGCCCCGGCCCCGGGCAGTACTTC
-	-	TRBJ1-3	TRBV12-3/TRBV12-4	CASSPGGNTIYF	TGTGCCAGCAGCCCCGGTGGAAACACCATATATTTT
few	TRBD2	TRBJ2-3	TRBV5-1	CASSPAGTSSTQYF	TGCGCCAGCAGCCCGGCCGGGACTAGTAGTACGCAGTATTTT
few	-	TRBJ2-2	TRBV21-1	CASRVRGGRTGELFF	TGTGCCAGCAGAGTAAGGGGGGGCCGGACCGGGGAGCTGTTTTTT
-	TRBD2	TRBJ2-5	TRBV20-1	CSALTSGGRETQYF	TGCAGTGCTCTTACTAGCGGGGGTCGAGAGACCCAGTACTTC
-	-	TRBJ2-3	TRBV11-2	CASSRTGLGTDTQYF	TGTGCCAGCAGCCGTACGGGGTTGGGCACAGATACGCAGTATTTT
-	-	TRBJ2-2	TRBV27	CASSPSYFGELFF	TGTGCCAGCAGTCCATCATATTTCGGGGAGCTGTTTTTT
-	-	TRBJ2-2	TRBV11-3	CASSFGRANTGELFF	TGTGCCAGCAGCTTCGGCAGGGCGAACACCGGGGAGCTGTTTTTT